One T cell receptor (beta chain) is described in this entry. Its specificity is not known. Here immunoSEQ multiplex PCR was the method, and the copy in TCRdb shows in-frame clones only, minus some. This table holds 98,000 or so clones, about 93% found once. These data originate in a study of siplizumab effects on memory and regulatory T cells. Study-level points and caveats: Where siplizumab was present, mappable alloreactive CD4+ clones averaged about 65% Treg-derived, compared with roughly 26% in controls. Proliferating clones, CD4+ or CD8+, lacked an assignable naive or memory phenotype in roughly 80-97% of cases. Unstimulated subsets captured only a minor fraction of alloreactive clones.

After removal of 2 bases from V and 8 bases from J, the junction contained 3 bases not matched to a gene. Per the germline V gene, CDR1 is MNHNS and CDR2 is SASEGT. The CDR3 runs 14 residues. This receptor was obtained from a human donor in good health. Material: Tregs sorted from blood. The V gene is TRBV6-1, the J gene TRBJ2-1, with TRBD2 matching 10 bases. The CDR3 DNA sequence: TGTGCCAGCAGTGAACAGCTAGCGGGAGATGAGCAGTTCTTC. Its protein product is CASSEQLAGDEQFF.